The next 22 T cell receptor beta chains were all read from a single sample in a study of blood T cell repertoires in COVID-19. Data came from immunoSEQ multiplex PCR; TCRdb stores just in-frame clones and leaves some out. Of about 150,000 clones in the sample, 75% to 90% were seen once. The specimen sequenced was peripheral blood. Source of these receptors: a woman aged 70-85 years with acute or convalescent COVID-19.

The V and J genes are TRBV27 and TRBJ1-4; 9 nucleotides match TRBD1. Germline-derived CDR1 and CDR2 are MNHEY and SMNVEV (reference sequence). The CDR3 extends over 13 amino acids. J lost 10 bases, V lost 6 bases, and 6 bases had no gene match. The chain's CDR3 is CASRTGQGRKLFF. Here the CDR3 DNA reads TGTGCCAGCAGAACCGGACAGGGGAGAAAACTGTTTTTT.

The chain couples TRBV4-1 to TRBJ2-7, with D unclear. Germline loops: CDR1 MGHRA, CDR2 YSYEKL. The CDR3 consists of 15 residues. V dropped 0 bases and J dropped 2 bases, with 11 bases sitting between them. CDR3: CASSQDDDFPYEQYF. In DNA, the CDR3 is TGCGCCAGCAGCCAAGATGACGACTTTCCCTACGAGCAGTACTTC.

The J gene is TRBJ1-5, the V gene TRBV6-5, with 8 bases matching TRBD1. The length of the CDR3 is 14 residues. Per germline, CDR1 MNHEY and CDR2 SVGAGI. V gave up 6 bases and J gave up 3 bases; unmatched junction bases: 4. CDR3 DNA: TGTGCCAGCAGGCGACAGGGGTTCAATCAGCCCCAGCATTTT. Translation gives CASRRQGFNQPQHF.

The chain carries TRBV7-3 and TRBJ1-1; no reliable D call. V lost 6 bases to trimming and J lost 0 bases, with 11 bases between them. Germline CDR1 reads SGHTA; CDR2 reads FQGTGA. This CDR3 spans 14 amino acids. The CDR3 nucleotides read TGTGCCAGCAGATCGTCCTCCCTGAACACTGAAGCTTTCTTT. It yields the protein CASRSSSLNTEAFF.

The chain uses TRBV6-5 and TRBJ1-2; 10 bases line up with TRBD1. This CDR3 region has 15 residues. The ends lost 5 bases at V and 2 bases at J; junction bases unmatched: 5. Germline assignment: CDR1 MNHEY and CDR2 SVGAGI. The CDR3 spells CASSRPGQGNYGYTF. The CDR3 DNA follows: TGTGCCAGCAGTCGTCCGGGACAGGGGAACTATGGCTACACCTTC.

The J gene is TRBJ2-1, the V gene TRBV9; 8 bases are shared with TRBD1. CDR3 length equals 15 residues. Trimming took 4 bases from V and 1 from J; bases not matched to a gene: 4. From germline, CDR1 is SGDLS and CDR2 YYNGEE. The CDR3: CASSFQGASYNEQFF. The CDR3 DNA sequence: TGTGCCAGCAGCTTTCAGGGGGCTTCCTACAATGAGCAGTTCTTC.

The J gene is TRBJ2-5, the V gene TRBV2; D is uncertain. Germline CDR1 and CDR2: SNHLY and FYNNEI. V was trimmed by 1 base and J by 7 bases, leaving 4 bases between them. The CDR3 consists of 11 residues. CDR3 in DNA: TGTGCCAGCAGTGAAGGAGGGACCCAGTACTTC. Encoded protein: CASSEGGTQYF.

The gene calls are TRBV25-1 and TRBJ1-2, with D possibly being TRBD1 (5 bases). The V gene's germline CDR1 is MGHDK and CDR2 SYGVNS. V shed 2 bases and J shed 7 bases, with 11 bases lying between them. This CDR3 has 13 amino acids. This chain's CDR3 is CASSEPGRSGYTF. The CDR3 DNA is TGTGCCAGCAGTGAACCAGGGCGTAGTGGCTACACCTTC.

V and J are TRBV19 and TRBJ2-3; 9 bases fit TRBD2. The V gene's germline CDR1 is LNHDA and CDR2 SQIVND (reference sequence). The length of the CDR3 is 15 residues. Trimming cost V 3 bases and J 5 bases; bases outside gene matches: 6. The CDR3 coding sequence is TGTGCCAGTAGTATCAGCGGGGGGCAGGGAGATACGCAGTATTTT. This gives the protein CASSISGGQGDTQYF.

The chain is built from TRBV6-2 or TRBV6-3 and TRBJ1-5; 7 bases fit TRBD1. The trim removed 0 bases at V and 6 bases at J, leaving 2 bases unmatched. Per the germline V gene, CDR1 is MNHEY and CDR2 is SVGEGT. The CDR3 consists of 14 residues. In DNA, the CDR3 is TGTGCCAGCAGTTACTCGCAGGGGGGTCAGCCCCAGCATTTT. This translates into CASSYSQGGQPQHF.

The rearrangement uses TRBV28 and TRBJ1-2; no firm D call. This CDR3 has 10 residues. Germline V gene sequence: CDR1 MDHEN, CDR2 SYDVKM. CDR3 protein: CGSSGNGYTF. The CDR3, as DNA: TGTGGGAGTAGCGGGAATGGCTACACCTTC.

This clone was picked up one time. CDR3 nucleotides: TGTGCCAGCAGCTTTTTTGCAGGGGGGAATTCACCCCTCCACTTT. As protein: CASSFFAGGNSPLHF. This chain joins TRBV11-2 and TRBJ1-6; TRBD1 agrees at 7 bases. V lost 3 bases and J lost 7; bases outside the gene matches: 6. CDR1 is SGHAT and CDR2 is FQNNGV in the germline V gene. There are 15 residues in the CDR3. The full variable domain, completed using reference TRBV11-2 and TRBJ1-6, is EAGVAQSPRYKIIEKRQSVAFWCNPISGHATLYWYQQILGQGPKLLIQFQNNGVVDDSQLPKDRFSAERLKGVDSTLKIQPAKLEDSAVYLCASSFFAGGNSPLHFGNGTRLTVT.

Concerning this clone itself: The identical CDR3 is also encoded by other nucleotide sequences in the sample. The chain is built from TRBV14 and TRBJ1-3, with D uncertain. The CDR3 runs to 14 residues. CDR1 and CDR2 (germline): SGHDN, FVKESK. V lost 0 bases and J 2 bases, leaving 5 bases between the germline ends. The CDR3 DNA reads TGTGCCAGCAGCCAAGACCTAGCTGGAAACACCATATATTTT. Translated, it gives CASSQDLAGNTIYF.

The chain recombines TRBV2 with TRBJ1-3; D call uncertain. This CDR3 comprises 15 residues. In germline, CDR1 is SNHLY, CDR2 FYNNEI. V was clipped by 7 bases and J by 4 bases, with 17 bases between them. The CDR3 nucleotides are TGTGCCAGCATCCCCGGGGTAGTGAAAGGAAACACCATATATTTT. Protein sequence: CASIPGVVKGNTIYF. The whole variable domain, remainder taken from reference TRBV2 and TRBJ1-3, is EPEVTQTPSHQVTQMGQEVILRCVPISNHLYFYWYRQILGQKVEFLVSFYNNEISEKSEIFDDQFSVERPDGSNFTLKIRSTKLEDSAMYFCASIPGVVKGNTIYFGEGSWLTVV.

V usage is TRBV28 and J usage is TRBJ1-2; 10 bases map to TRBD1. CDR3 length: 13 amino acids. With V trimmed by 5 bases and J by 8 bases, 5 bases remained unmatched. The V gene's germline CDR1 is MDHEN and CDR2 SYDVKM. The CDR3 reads CASSPDRGLGYTF. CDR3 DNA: TGTGCCAGCAGTCCAGACAGGGGGCTAGGCTACACCTTC.

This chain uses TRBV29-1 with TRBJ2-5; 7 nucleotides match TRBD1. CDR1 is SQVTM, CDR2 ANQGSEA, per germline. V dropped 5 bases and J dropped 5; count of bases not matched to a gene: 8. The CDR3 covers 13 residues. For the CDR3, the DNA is TGCAGCGTTCGACGTGCAGGGGGTGAGACCCAGTACTTC. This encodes CSVRRAGGETQYF.

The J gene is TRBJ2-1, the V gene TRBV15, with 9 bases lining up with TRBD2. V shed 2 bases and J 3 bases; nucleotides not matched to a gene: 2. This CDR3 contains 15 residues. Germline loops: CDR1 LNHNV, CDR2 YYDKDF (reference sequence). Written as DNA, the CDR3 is TGTGCCACCAGCAGATTTAGCGGGAGCTACAATGAGCAGTTCTTC. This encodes CATSRFSGSYNEQFF.

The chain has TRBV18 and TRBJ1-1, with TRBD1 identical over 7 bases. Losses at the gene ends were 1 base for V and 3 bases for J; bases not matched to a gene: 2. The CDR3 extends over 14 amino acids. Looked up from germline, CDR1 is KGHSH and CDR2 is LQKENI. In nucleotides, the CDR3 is TGTGCCAGCTCACCACGACAGGGCTACACTGAAGCTTTCTTT. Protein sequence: CASSPRQGYTEAFF.

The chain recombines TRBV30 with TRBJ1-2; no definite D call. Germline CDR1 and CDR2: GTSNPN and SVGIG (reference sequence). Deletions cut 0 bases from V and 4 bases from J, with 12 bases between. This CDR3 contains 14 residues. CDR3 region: CAWSVPDNLYGYTF. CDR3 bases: TGTGCCTGGAGTGTGCCCGACAACCTCTATGGCTACACCTTC.

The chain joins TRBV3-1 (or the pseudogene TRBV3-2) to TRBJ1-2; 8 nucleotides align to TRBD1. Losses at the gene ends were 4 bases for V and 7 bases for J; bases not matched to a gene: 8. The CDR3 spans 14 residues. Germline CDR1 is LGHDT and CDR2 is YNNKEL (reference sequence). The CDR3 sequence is CASSLPGQGAGYTF. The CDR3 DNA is TGTGCCAGCAGCCTCCCCGGACAGGGAGCTGGCTACACCTTC.

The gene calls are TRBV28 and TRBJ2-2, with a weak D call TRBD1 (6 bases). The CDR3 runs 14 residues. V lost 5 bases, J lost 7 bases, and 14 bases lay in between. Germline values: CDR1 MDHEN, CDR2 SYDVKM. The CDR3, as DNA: TGTGCCAGCAGTCCACACAGGGTCAACGGGGAGCTGTTTTTT. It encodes CASSPHRVNGELFF.

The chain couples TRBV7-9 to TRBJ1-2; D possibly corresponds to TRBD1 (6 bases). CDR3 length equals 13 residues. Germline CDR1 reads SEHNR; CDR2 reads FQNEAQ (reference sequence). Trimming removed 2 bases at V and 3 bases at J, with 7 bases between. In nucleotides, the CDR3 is TGTGCCAGCAGCTTATCAGGGGACTATGGCTACACCTTC. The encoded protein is CASSLSGDYGYTF.